The present T cell receptor beta chain was sequenced within a study of blood T cells in healthy people across ages. General study findings and limits: Diversity was estimated from one million T cells, and these estimates were considered underestimates.

Concerning this clonotype: Its antigen is not identified.

Primed by a sample-barcoded 5' primer and a J-beta primer mix, a second PCR proceeded for 7 to 11 cycles. TCRdb fed the 5' RACE reads into MiXCR, producing one record per CDR3 protein. In the table there are around 670,000 distinct CDR3 sequences, around 31% of which are singletons. In germline, CDR1 is SGHVS, CDR2 FQNEAQ. V lost 5 bases to trimming and J lost 6 bases, with 12 bases between them. This CDR3 is built from 13 residues. The TCR comes from a woman of 80 years or more in good health. The sample comprised blood. This chain connects TRBV7-8 to TRBJ2-3; D is unresolved. The CDR3 sequence: CASSTRRADTQYF. CDR3 DNA: TGTGCCAGCAGCACCCGCAGAGCTGATACGCAGTATTTT.